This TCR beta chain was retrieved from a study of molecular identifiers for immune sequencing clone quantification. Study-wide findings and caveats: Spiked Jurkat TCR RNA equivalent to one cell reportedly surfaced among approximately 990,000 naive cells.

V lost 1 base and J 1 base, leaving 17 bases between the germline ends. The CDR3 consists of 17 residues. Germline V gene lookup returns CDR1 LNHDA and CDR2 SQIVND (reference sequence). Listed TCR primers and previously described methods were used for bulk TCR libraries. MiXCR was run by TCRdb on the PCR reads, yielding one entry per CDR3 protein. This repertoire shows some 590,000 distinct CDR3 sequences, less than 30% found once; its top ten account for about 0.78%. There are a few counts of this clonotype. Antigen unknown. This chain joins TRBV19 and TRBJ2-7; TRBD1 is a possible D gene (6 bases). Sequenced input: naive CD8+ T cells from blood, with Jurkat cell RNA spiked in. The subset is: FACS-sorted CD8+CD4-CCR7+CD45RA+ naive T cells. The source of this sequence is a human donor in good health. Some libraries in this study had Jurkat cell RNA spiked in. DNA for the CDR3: TGTGCCAGTAGTATAGGAAGTAGGGGGACCCTTTCCTACGAGCAGTACTTC. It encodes CASSIGSRGTLSYEQYF.